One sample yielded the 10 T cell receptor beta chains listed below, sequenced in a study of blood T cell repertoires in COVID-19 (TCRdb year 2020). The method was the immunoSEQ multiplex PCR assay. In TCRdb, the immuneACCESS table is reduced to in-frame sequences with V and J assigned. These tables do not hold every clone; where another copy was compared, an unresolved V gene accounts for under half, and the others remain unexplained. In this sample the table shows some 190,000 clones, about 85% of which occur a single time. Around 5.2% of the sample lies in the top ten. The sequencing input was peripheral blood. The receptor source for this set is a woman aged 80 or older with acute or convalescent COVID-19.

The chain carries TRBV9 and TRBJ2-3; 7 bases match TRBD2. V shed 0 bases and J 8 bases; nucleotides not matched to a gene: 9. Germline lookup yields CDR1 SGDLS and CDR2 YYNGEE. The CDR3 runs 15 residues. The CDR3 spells CASSVEGREQGTQYF. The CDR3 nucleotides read TGTGCCAGCAGCGTAGAAGGGCGGGAGCAGGGTACGCAGTATTTT.

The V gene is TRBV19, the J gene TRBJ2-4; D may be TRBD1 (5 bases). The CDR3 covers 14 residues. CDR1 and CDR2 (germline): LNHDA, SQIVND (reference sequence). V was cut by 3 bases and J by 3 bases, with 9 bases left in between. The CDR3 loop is CASSITGNKNIQYF. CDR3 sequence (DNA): TGTGCCAGTAGTATTACAGGAAACAAAAACATTCAGTACTTC.

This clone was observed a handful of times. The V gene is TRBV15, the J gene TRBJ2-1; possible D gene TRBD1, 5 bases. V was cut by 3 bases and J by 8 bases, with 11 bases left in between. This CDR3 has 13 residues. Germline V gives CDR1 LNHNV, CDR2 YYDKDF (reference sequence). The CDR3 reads CATSRGLGDEQFF. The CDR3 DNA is TGTGCCACCAGCAGGGGGCTTGGGGATGAGCAGTTCTTC.

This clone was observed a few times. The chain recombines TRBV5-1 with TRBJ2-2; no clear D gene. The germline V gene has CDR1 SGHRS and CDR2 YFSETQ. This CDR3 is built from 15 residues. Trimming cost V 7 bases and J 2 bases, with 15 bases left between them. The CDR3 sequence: CASGTESYNTGELFF. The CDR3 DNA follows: TGCGCCAGCGGTACAGAATCTTACAACACCGGGGAGCTGTTTTTT.

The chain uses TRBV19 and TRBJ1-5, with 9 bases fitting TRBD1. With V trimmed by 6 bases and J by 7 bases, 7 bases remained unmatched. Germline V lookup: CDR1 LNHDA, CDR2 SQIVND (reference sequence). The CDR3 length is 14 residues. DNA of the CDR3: TGTGCCAGTAGGAGACAGGGGGAAAAGCAGCCCCAGCATTTT. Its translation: CASRRQGEKQPQHF.

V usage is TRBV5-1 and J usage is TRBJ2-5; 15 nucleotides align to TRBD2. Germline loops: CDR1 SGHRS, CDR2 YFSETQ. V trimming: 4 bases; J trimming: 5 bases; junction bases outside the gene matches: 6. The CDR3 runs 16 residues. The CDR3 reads CASSTGLAGGGETQYF. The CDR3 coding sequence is TGCGCCAGCAGCACGGGACTAGCGGGAGGAGGTGAGACCCAGTACTTC. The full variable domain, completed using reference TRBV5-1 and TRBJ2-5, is KAGVTQTPRYLIKTRGQQVTLSCSPISGHRSVSWYQQTPGQGLQFLFEYFSETQRNKGNFPGRFSGRQFSNSRSEMNVSTLELGDSALYLCASSTGLAGGGETQYFGPGTRLLVL.

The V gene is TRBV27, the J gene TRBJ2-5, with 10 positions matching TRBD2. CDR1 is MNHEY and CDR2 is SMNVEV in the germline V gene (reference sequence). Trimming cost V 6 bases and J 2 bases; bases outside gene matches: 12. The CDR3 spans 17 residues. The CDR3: CASRLYGLAVFQETQYF. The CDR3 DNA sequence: TGTGCCAGCAGGTTGTATGGACTAGCGGTTTTTCAAGAGACCCAGTACTTC.

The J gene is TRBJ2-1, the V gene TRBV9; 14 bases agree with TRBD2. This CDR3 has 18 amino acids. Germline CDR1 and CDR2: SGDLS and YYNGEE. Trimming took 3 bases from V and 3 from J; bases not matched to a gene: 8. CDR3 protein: CASSEAGTSGSLYNEQFF. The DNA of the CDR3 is TGTGCCAGCAGCGAGGCCGGGACTAGCGGGAGCCTCTACAATGAGCAGTTCTTC.

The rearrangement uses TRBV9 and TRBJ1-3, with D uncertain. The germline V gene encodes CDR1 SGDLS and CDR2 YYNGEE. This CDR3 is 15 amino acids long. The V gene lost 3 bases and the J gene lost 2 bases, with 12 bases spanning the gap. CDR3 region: CASSAGDRAGNTIYF. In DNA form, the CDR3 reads TGTGCCAGCAGCGCCGGGGATAGGGCTGGAAACACCATATATTTT.

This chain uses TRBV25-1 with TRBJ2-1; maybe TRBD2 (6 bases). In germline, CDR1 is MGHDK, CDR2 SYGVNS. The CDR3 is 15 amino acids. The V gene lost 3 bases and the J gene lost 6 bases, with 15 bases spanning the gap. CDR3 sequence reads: CASSDLALNSNEQFF. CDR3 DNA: TGTGCCAGCAGTGATCTAGCGCTAAACTCCAATGAGCAGTTCTTC.